The rows below give T cell receptor beta chains drawn from one sample of a study of blood T cell repertoires in COVID-19. The table came from immunoSEQ multiplex PCR; TCRdb's copy has only in-frame clones and leaves some out. The data show a few hundred thousand clones, 80% seen once. Material: peripheral blood. These receptors came from a human donor in a cohort sampled during active COVID-19. CDR3s include the opening cysteine and the closing phenylalanine or tryptophan. The order of the fields is J gene, D gene, V gene, clone size, CDR3 protein, CDR3 DNA. D genes are given only for firm matches. Part of the rows lack a size; the others show once, few, many or a class for expanded clones.

j_gene: TRBJ2-2
d_gene: TRBD2
v_gene: TRBV30
abundance: few
CDR3aa: CAWSVAGEETGELFF
CDR3nt: TGTGCCTGGAGTGTAGCGGGAGAGGAAACCGGGGAGCTGTTTTTT

j_gene: TRBJ1-1
d_gene: NA
v_gene: TRBV21-1
abundance: NA
CDR3aa: CASLLRGFTEAFF
CDR3nt: TGTGCCAGTCTCCTAAGGGGGTTCACTGAAGCTTTCTTT

j_gene: TRBJ1-1
d_gene: TRBD1
v_gene: TRBV19
abundance: NA
CDR3aa: CASSTTGDTEAFF
CDR3nt: TGTGCCAGTAGTACCACAGGGGACACTGAAGCTTTCTTT

j_gene: TRBJ1-3
d_gene: NA
v_gene: TRBV4-1
abundance: NA
CDR3aa: CASSQEGRLSGNTIYF
CDR3nt: TGCGCCAGCAGCCAGGAGGGACGGCTCTCTGGAAACACCATATATTTT

j_gene: TRBJ1-5
d_gene: TRBD1
v_gene: TRBV3-1/TRBV3-2
abundance: NA
CDR3aa: CASSLGTASNQPQHF
CDR3nt: TGTGCCAGCAGCCTCGGGACAGCCAGCAATCAGCCCCAGCATTTT

j_gene: TRBJ2-7
d_gene: NA
v_gene: TRBV19
abundance: NA
CDR3aa: CASSTGDSSYEQYF
CDR3nt: TGTGCCAGTAGTACGGGGGATAGCTCCTACGAGCAGTACTTC

j_gene: TRBJ1-2
d_gene: TRBD1
v_gene: TRBV28
abundance: NA
CDR3aa: CASRQGVNYGYTF
CDR3nt: TGTGCCAGCAGACAGGGGGTTAACTATGGCTACACCTTC

j_gene: TRBJ2-3
d_gene: TRBD2
v_gene: TRBV10-3
abundance: NA
CDR3aa: CAISVSGGAGSDTQYF
CDR3nt: TGTGCCATCAGTGTTAGCGGGGGGGCAGGTTCAGATACGCAGTATTTT

j_gene: TRBJ2-5
d_gene: TRBD2
v_gene: TRBV19
abundance: NA
CDR3aa: CASSTTGTSETQYF
CDR3nt: TGTGCCAGTAGTACCACCGGGACTAGCGAGACCCAGTACTTC

j_gene: TRBJ1-4
d_gene: TRBD1
v_gene: TRBV2
abundance: once
CDR3aa: CASSAGTGGEEKLFF
CDR3nt: TGTGCCAGCAGTGCAGGTACAGGGGGCGAGGAAAAACTGTTTTTT

j_gene: TRBJ1-3
d_gene: TRBD1
v_gene: TRBV3-1/TRBV3-2
abundance: NA
CDR3aa: CASSQHRGSKGNTIYF
CDR3nt: TGTGCCAGCAGCCAACACAGGGGCTCGAAGGGAAACACCATATATTTT

j_gene: TRBJ2-7
d_gene: NA
v_gene: TRBV5-5
abundance: NA
CDR3aa: CASSPDRAYEQYF
CDR3nt: TGTGCCAGCAGCCCCGACAGAGCCTACGAGCAGTACTTC

j_gene: TRBJ2-1
d_gene: TRBD2
v_gene: TRBV5-1
abundance: NA
CDR3aa: CASMIGTSLPGEQFF
CDR3nt: TGCGCCAGTATGATCGGGACTAGCCTCCCGGGTGAGCAGTTCTTC

j_gene: TRBJ2-2
d_gene: TRBD2
v_gene: TRBV7-8
abundance: NA
CDR3aa: CASSLGTSGGANTGELFF
CDR3nt: TGTGCCAGCAGCCTCGGGACTAGCGGGGGGGCGAACACCGGGGAGCTGTTTTTT

j_gene: TRBJ1-3
d_gene: NA
v_gene: TRBV7-2
abundance: NA
CDR3aa: CASSLDATGSGNTIYF
CDR3nt: TGTGCCAGCAGCTTAGATGCGACAGGCTCTGGAAACACCATATATTTT

j_gene: TRBJ2-3
d_gene: TRBD2
v_gene: TRBV7-6
abundance: NA
CDR3aa: CASRRTSGFTDTQYF
CDR3nt: TGTGCCAGCAGGCGGACTAGCGGCTTCACAGATACGCAGTATTTT

j_gene: TRBJ2-1
d_gene: NA
v_gene: TRBV29-1
abundance: NA
CDR3aa: CSGLGEGQFF
CDR3nt: TGCAGCGGCCTAGGTGAGGGGCAGTTCTTC

j_gene: TRBJ1-6
d_gene: NA
v_gene: TRBV2
abundance: NA
CDR3aa: CASRVGQRINSPLHF
CDR3nt: TGTGCCAGCAGGGTAGGACAGCGGATTAATTCACCCCTCCACTTT

j_gene: TRBJ2-2
d_gene: NA
v_gene: TRBV11-2
abundance: NA
CDR3aa: CASSITGSTGELFF
CDR3nt: TGTGCCAGCAGCATAACAGGGTCCACCGGGGAGCTGTTTTTT

j_gene: TRBJ1-6
d_gene: TRBD1
v_gene: TRBV5-4
abundance: once
CDR3aa: CASSLAAGGSSPLHF
CDR3nt: TGTGCCAGCAGCTTGGCGGCAGGGGGCAGTTCACCCCTCCACTTT

j_gene: TRBJ1-1
d_gene: NA
v_gene: TRBV27
abundance: NA
CDR3aa: CASSPGRGLSEAFF
CDR3nt: TGTGCCAGCAGTCCGGGGCGGGGACTGTCTGAAGCTTTCTTT

j_gene: TRBJ2-2
d_gene: TRBD2
v_gene: TRBV7-6
abundance: NA
CDR3aa: CASSPRRGGASGELFF
CDR3nt: TGTGCCAGCAGCCCACGTCGGGGGGGCGCTTCCGGGGAGCTGTTTTTT

j_gene: TRBJ2-4
d_gene: TRBD1
v_gene: TRBV3-1/TRBV3-2
abundance: NA
CDR3aa: CASSPGTGRNIQYF
CDR3nt: TGTGCCAGCAGCCCTGGGACAGGGCGGAACATTCAGTACTTC

j_gene: TRBJ2-1
d_gene: TRBD2
v_gene: TRBV6-5
abundance: NA
CDR3aa: CASSLAGGEQFF
CDR3nt: TGTGCCAGCAGCTTAGCGGGAGGTGAGCAGTTCTTC

j_gene: TRBJ1-5
d_gene: NA
v_gene: TRBV2
abundance: NA
CDR3aa: CAGQRTDISPQHF
CDR3nt: TGTGCCGGGCAAAGGACAGATATCAGCCCCCAGCATTTT

j_gene: TRBJ2-2
d_gene: NA
v_gene: TRBV5-1
abundance: NA
CDR3aa: CASSYSLNTGELFF
CDR3nt: TGCGCCAGCAGCTACAGCCTCAACACCGGGGAGCTGTTTTTT

j_gene: TRBJ2-3
d_gene: NA
v_gene: TRBV30
abundance: NA
CDR3aa: CAWSAGFVGTDTQYF
CDR3nt: TGTGCCTGGAGTGCAGGATTTGTGGGCACAGATACGCAGTATTTT

j_gene: TRBJ1-1
d_gene: NA
v_gene: TRBV9
abundance: NA
CDR3aa: CASSVAGGSAEAFF
CDR3nt: TGTGCCAGCAGCGTAGCCGGGGGGTCGGCTGAAGCTTTCTTT

j_gene: TRBJ1-4
d_gene: NA
v_gene: TRBV9
abundance: NA
CDR3aa: CASSPQVGPNEKLFF
CDR3nt: TGTGCCAGCAGCCCCCAGGTCGGTCCTAATGAAAAACTGTTTTTT

j_gene: TRBJ1-5
d_gene: NA
v_gene: TRBV28
abundance: NA
CDR3aa: CASSPAGGGSQPQHF
CDR3nt: TGTGCCAGCAGTCCCGCGGGGGGCGGGTCTCAGCCCCAGCATTTT

j_gene: TRBJ2-3
d_gene: TRBD2
v_gene: TRBV7-8
abundance: NA
CDR3aa: CASSLDLAASSTDTQYF
CDR3nt: TGTGCCAGCAGCTTAGATCTAGCGGCCTCTAGCACAGATACGCAGTATTTT

j_gene: TRBJ2-1
d_gene: NA
v_gene: TRBV6-4
abundance: few
CDR3aa: CASIRNGEQFF
CDR3nt: TGTGCCAGCATTCGCAACGGTGAGCAGTTCTTC

j_gene: TRBJ1-4
d_gene: NA
v_gene: TRBV2
abundance: NA
CDR3aa: CATQGSGQLTNEKLFF
CDR3nt: TGTGCCACCCAGGGTTCGGGACAACTAACCAATGAAAAACTGTTTTTT

j_gene: TRBJ2-7
d_gene: TRBD1
v_gene: TRBV19
abundance: NA
CDR3aa: CASKSDRATYEQYF
CDR3nt: TGTGCCAGTAAGTCGGACAGGGCAACCTACGAGCAGTACTTC

j_gene: TRBJ2-7
d_gene: TRBD2
v_gene: TRBV7-9
abundance: few
CDR3aa: CASSSSGRWDEQYF
CDR3nt: TGTGCCAGCAGCTCCAGCGGGAGATGGGACGAGCAGTACTTC

j_gene: TRBJ2-3
d_gene: NA
v_gene: TRBV5-4
abundance: NA
CDR3aa: CASSLGREDTQYF
CDR3nt: TGTGCCAGCAGCTTGGGGAGGGAGGATACGCAGTATTTT

j_gene: TRBJ2-1
d_gene: TRBD2
v_gene: TRBV7-3
abundance: NA
CDR3aa: CASSRSTTQAGAISYNEQFF
CDR3nt: TGTGCCAGCAGCCGTTCCACGACCCAAGCGGGGGCGATCTCCTACAATGAGCAGTTCTTC

j_gene: TRBJ1-5
d_gene: NA
v_gene: TRBV12-3/TRBV12-4
abundance: NA
CDR3aa: CASTLGGRQPQHF
CDR3nt: TGTGCCAGCACCCTCGGGGGGCGTCAGCCCCAGCATTTT

j_gene: TRBJ2-2
d_gene: NA
v_gene: TRBV2
abundance: once
CDR3aa: CASTEERQTNTGELFF
CDR3nt: TGTGCCAGCACCGAGGAGAGACAGACGAACACCGGGGAGCTGTTTTTT

j_gene: TRBJ2-7
d_gene: TRBD1
v_gene: TRBV28
abundance: few
CDR3aa: CASSLYGTGEEQYF
CDR3nt: TGTGCCAGCAGTTTATACGGGACAGGGGAAGAGCAGTACTTC

j_gene: TRBJ2-3
d_gene: NA
v_gene: TRBV4-1
abundance: NA
CDR3aa: CASSSWDFTDTQYF
CDR3nt: TGCGCCAGCAGCTCCTGGGACTTCACAGATACGCAGTATTTT

j_gene: TRBJ2-7
d_gene: TRBD2
v_gene: TRBV4-3
abundance: many
CDR3aa: CASSQGGRLGEQYF
CDR3nt: TGCGCCAGCAGCCAGGGGGGGAGGCTCGGCGAGCAGTACTTC

j_gene: TRBJ2-1
d_gene: TRBD1
v_gene: TRBV19
abundance: NA
CDR3aa: CASSPRTGDDNEQFF
CDR3nt: TGTGCCAGTAGTCCACGGACAGGGGACGACAATGAGCAGTTCTTC

j_gene: TRBJ1-2
d_gene: NA
v_gene: TRBV19
abundance: NA
CDR3aa: CASSGSAVLGLPQGNYGYTF
CDR3nt: TGTGCCAGTAGTGGATCCGCGGTATTGGGCCTACCCCAGGGGAACTATGGCTACACCTTC

j_gene: TRBJ2-5
d_gene: TRBD2
v_gene: TRBV7-9
abundance: NA
CDR3aa: CASSVRGLALETQYF
CDR3nt: TGTGCCAGCAGCGTAAGGGGACTAGCGTTAGAGACCCAGTACTTC

j_gene: TRBJ1-4
d_gene: TRBD1
v_gene: TRBV11-2
abundance: NA
CDR3aa: CASSGPTGGSEKLFF
CDR3nt: TGTGCCAGCAGCGGCCCGACAGGGGGAAGTGAAAAACTGTTTTTT

j_gene: TRBJ2-2
d_gene: NA
v_gene: TRBV6-5
abundance: NA
CDR3aa: CATKGDLHTGELFF
CDR3nt: TGTGCCACTAAGGGGGACCTACACACCGGGGAGCTGTTTTTT

j_gene: TRBJ1-2
d_gene: TRBD1
v_gene: TRBV28
abundance: NA
CDR3aa: CASRDRGEEGGYTF
CDR3nt: TGTGCCAGCAGAGACAGGGGGGAGGAGGGTGGCTACACCTTC

j_gene: TRBJ2-7
d_gene: NA
v_gene: TRBV27
abundance: NA
CDR3aa: CASFGRASYEQYF
CDR3nt: TGTGCCAGCTTCGGCAGGGCATCCTACGAGCAGTACTTC

j_gene: TRBJ1-5
d_gene: TRBD1
v_gene: TRBV28
abundance: NA
CDR3aa: CASRPYNRGGQPQHF
CDR3nt: TGTGCCAGCAGACCCTATAACAGGGGGGGACAGCCCCAGCATTTT

j_gene: TRBJ2-1
d_gene: TRBD1
v_gene: TRBV19
abundance: NA
CDR3aa: CASSLRTGRMAGRSYNEQFF
CDR3nt: TGTGCCAGTAGTCTTCGGACAGGGAGAATGGCGGGCCGCTCCTACAATGAGCAGTTCTTC

j_gene: TRBJ2-7
d_gene: NA
v_gene: TRBV6-5
abundance: NA
CDR3aa: CASTRSGAYEQYF
CDR3nt: TGTGCCAGCACCCGTTCGGGGGCCTACGAGCAGTACTTC